One sample yielded the 17 T cell receptor beta chains listed below, sequenced in a study of graft-versus-host responses after intestinal transplantation. Once graft tissue had been processed, intraepithelial and lamina propria lymphocytes were released. Only in-frame clones appear in the TCRdb table, and some are missing; sequencing was by immunoSEQ multiplex PCR. The profile covers about 37,000 clones, with roughly 90% appearing a single time and roughly 17% taken by the ten largest. This material consisted of ileum tissue, taken less than 210 days after intestinal transplant. The origin of the receptors is a human patient who received an intestinal transplant, so some T cells may come from the graft donor.

This clone is labeled hyperexpanded. The V and J genes are TRBV29-1 and TRBJ2-7; 7 bases map to TRBD2. The CDR3 covers 12 residues. The trim removed 4 bases at V and 1 base at J, leaving 1 base unmatched. Germline V gene data show CDR1 as SQVTM and CDR2 as ANQGSEA. This CDR3 is CSVGAGSYEQYF. The CDR3 DNA sequence: TGCAGCGTTGGAGCGGGGTCCTACGAGCAGTACTTC.

This chain links TRBV5-6 with TRBJ2-7; D possibly corresponds to TRBD1 (5 bases). There are 13 residues in the CDR3. CDR1 and CDR2 from the germline V gene are SGHDT and YYEEEE. V was trimmed by 3 bases and J by 1 base, leaving 8 bases between them. CDR3 nucleotides: TGTGCCAGCAGCTACGACAGATCCTACGAGCAGTACTTC. Encoded protein: CASSYDRSYEQYF.

The chain uses TRBV29-1 and TRBJ2-4; TRBD1 is a possible D gene (6 bases). Trimming took 2 bases from V and 1 from J, leaving 6 bases between them. Germline V gene data show CDR1 as SQVTM and CDR2 as ANQGSEA. The CDR3 runs 13 residues. The CDR3, as DNA: TGCAGCGTTGAAACAGGGGCCAAAAACATTCAGTACTTC. Residues: CSVETGAKNIQYF. Full variable domain (remainder filled in from reference TRBV29-1 and TRBJ2-4): SAVISQKPSRDICQRGTSLTIQCQVDSQVTMMFWYRQQPGQSLTLIATANQGSEATYESGFVIDKFPISRPNLTFSTLTVSNMSPEDSSIYLCSVETGAKNIQYFGAGTRLSVL.

J is TRBJ2-7 and V is TRBV27; possibly TRBD1 for D (5 bases). The CDR3 contains 14 residues. From germline, CDR1 is MNHEY and CDR2 SMNVEV (reference sequence). V lost 7 bases to trimming and J lost 1 base, with 14 bases between them. CDR3 in amino acids: CASTPVGASYEQYF. The CDR3 DNA reads TGTGCCAGCACCCCGGTTGGGGCTTCCTACGAGCAGTACTTC.

The chain couples TRBV30 to TRBJ1-1; D gene ambiguous. The length of the CDR3 is 14 residues. Germline CDR1 is GTSNPN and CDR2 is SVGIG (reference sequence). With 5 bases removed from V and 1 base from J, the gap between germline ends came to 14 bases. The chain's CDR3 is CAWRHLQKNTEAFF. The CDR3 DNA reads TGTGCCTGGCGCCATCTACAGAAGAACACTGAAGCTTTCTTT.

The genes are TRBV10-3 and TRBJ2-5; the D gene is possibly TRBD2 (6 bases). Germline CDR1 is ENHRY and CDR2 is SYGVKD. V lost 0 bases and J 5 bases, leaving 10 bases between the germline ends. The CDR3 loop spans 14 amino acids. The CDR3 loop reads CAISESGGDETQYF. The CDR3 region has the DNA TGTGCCATCAGTGAGTCAGGAGGGGACGAGACCCAGTACTTC.

This clone was seen just once. The rearrangement links TRBV2 to TRBJ1-2; D is possibly TRBD1 (5 bases). Per germline, CDR1 SNHLY and CDR2 FYNNEI. Trimming took off 3 bases at V and 7 bases at J, with 12 bases between the two ends. This CDR3 region has 13 residues. The CDR3 region is CASSDDSEVGYTF. In DNA, the CDR3 is TGTGCCAGCAGTGATGACAGTGAGGTTGGCTACACCTTC. Combining the CDR3 with reference TRBV2 and TRBJ1-2 gives the whole variable domain EPEVTQTPSHQVTQMGQEVILRCVPISNHLYFYWYRQILGQKVEFLVSFYNNEISEKSEIFDDQFSVERPDGSNFTLKIRSTKLEDSAMYFCASSDDSEVGYTFGSGTRLTVV.

In this sample, this clone turned up once. CDR3 region: CASSPGGVAGGGQETQYF. The CDR3 DNA reads TGTGCCAGCAGCCCCGGTGGGGTAGCGGGAGGGGGACAAGAGACCCAGTACTTC. V gene TRBV11-3 combines with J gene TRBJ2-5, with TRBD2 matching over 11 bases. V trimming: 5 bases; J trimming: 2 bases; junction bases outside the gene matches: 13. The germline V gene encodes CDR1 SGHNT and CDR2 YENEEA. CDR3 length equals 18 residues.

This chain joins TRBV5-5 and TRBJ1-4; 9 nucleotides match TRBD1. Germline assignment: CDR1 SGHKS and CDR2 YYEKEE (reference sequence). This CDR3 comprises 15 residues. The V gene end was trimmed by 4 bases and the J gene end by 7 bases; junction bases not matched to a gene: 8. The CDR3 protein is CASSAPGQGPEKLFF. CDR3 DNA: TGTGCCAGCAGCGCACCGGGACAGGGCCCTGAAAAACTGTTTTTT.

In this sample, this clone is hyperexpanded. This sequence joins TRBV19 and TRBJ2-7; possibly TRBD2 for D (6 bases). The CDR3 loop spans 13 amino acids. Trimming pared 3 bases from V and 4 bases from J, leaving 10 bases between. Germline loops: CDR1 LNHDA, CDR2 SQIVND (reference sequence). The CDR3 protein is CASSIVAAYEQYF. Written as DNA, the CDR3 is TGTGCCAGTAGTATCGTAGCGGCTTACGAGCAGTACTTC.

The chain couples TRBV5-6 to TRBJ1-2; 11 bases fit TRBD1. Per germline, CDR1 SGHDT and CDR2 YYEEEE. V lost 5 bases, J lost 4 bases, and 7 bases stayed unmatched. CDR3 length equals 15 residues. The CDR3 spells CASSWGTGGTYGYTF. CDR3 nucleotide sequence: TGTGCCAGCAGTTGGGGGACAGGGGGGACCTATGGCTACACCTTC.

CDR3 protein: CASHPGTNFGQPQHF. The CDR3 DNA is TGTGCCAGCCACCCCGGGACGAACTTCGGCCAGCCCCAGCATTTT. The V and J genes are TRBV19 and TRBJ1-5; D is perhaps TRBD1 (5 bases). Germline V CDR1 and CDR2: LNHDA, SQIVND (reference sequence). The germline V and J ends were trimmed by 9 bases and 7 bases, with 22 bases remaining between them. The CDR3 spans 15 residues.

V and J are TRBV13 and TRBJ1-6; TRBD1 matches at 7 bases. CDR1 and CDR2 from the germline V gene are PRHDT and FYEKMQ (reference sequence). The CDR3 is made up of 15 amino acids. Trimming took 5 bases from V and 10 from J; bases not matched to a gene: 11. CDR3 sequence: CASSPSPDRASPLHF. The CDR3 nucleotides are TGTGCCAGCAGCCCTTCCCCCGACAGGGCGTCACCCCTCCACTTT.

This sequence joins TRBV28 and TRBJ1-4, with D unclear. The length of the CDR3 is 15 residues. The V end was cut by 5 bases, the J end by 8 bases, with 18 bases between. Germline V gene sequence: CDR1 MDHEN, CDR2 SYDVKM. For the CDR3, the DNA is TGTGCCAGCAGTGGGATTGTGGAGGGCGGCGAAAAACTGTTTTTT. This encodes CASSGIVEGGEKLFF.

This clone has only a few counts. The chain combines TRBV28 with TRBJ2-7; 7 bases agree with TRBD1. CDR3 length: 13 residues. Germline values: CDR1 MDHEN, CDR2 SYDVKM. V was clipped by 4 bases and J by 1 base; unmatched bases: 1. CDR3 amino acids: CASSSGQSYEQYF. DNA for the CDR3: TGTGCCAGCAGTTCGGGACAGTCCTACGAGCAGTACTTC.

This chain connects TRBV6-5 to TRBJ1-1, with D perhaps TRBD1 (5 bases). The CDR3 covers 13 residues. Trimming stripped 5 bases from V and 6 bases from J, with 13 bases between. In germline, CDR1 is MNHEY, CDR2 SVGAGI. For the CDR3, the DNA is TGTGCCAGCAGTGAACAGGTGCTGGCTGAAGCTTTCTTT. Residues: CASSEQVLAEAFF.

This chain joins TRBV7-8 and TRBJ1-4, with D uncertain. The germline gives CDR1 SGHVS, CDR2 FQNEAQ. The CDR3 has 14 amino acids. Trimming cost V 6 bases and J 8 bases, with 16 bases left between them. In DNA form, the CDR3 reads TGTGCCAGCAGTCTAAGGCCGCCGAGGGAAAAACTGTTTTTT. Encoded protein: CASSLRPPREKLFF.